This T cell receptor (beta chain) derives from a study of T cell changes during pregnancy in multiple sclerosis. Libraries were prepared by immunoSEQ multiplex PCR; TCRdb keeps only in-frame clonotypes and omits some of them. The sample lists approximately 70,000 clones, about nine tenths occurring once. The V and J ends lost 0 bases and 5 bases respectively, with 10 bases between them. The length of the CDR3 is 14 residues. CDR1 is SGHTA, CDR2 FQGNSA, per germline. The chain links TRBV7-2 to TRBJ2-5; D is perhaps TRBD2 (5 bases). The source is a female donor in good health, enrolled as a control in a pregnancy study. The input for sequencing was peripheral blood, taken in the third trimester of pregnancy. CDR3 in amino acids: CASSLAILVETQYF. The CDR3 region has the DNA TGTGCCAGCAGCTTAGCAATACTAGTGGAGACCCAGTACTTC. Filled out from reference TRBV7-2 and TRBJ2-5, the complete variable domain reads GAGVSQSPSNKVTEKGKDVELRCDPISGHTALYWYRQSLGQGLEFLIYFQGNSAPDKSGLPSDRFSAERTGGSVSTLTIQRTQQEDSAVYLCASSLAILVETQYFGPGTRLLVL.